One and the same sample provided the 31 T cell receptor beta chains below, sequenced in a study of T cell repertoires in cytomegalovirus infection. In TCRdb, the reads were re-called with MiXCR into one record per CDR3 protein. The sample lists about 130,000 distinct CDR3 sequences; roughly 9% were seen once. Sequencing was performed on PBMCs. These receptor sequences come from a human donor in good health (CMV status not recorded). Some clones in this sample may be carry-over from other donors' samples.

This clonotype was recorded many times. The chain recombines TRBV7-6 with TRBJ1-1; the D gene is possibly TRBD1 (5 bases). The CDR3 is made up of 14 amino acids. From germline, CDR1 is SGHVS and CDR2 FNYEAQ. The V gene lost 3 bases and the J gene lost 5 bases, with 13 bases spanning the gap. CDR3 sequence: CASSLGVFDTEAFF. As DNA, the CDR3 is TGTGCCAGCAGCTTGGGGGTGTTCGATACTGAAGCTTTCTTT.

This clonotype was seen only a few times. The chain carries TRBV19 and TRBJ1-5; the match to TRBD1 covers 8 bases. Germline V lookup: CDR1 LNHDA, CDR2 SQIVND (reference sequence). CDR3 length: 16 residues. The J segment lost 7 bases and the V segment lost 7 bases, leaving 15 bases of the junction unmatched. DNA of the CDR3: TGTGCCAGTACCGACCGGACAGGGACAGGTGGCCAGCCCCAGCATTTT. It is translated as CASTDRTGTGGQPQHF.

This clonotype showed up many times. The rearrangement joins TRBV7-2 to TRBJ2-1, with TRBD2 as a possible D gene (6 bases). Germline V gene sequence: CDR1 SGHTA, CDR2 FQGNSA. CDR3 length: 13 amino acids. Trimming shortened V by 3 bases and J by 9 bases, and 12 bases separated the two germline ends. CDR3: CASSFRRAGEQFF. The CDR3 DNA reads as TGTGCCAGCAGCTTCCGGAGGGCCGGTGAGCAGTTCTTC.

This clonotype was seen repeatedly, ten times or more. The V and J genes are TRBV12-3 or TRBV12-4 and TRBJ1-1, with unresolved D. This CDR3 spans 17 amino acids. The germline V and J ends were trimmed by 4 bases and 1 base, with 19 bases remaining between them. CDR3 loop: CASSSTPSMRRNTEAFF. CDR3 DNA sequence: TGTGCCAGCAGTTCAACCCCAAGCATGCGGAGGAACACTGAAGCTTTCTTT.

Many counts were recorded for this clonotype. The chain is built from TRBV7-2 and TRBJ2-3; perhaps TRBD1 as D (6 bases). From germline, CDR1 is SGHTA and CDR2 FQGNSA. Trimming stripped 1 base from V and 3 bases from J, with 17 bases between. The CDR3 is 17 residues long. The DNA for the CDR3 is TGTGCCAGCAGCTTAGGTGCCGGAGAGGGGGAAACAGATACGCAGTATTTT. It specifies CASSLGAGEGETDTQYF.

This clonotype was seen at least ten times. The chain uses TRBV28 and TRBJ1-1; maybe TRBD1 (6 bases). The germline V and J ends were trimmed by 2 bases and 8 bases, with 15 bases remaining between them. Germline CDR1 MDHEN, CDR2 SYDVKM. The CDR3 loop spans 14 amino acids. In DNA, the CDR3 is TGTGCCAGCAGTTTACCCAAATGGGGGGGCGAAGCTTTCTTT. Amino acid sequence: CASSLPKWGGEAFF.

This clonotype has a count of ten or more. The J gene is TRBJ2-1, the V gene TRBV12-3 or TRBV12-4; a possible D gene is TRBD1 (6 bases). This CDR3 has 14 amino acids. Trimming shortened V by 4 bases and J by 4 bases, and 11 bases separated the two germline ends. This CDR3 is CASSSGVGYNEQFF. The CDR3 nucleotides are TGTGCCAGCAGTTCAGGGGTTGGGTACAATGAGCAGTTCTTC.

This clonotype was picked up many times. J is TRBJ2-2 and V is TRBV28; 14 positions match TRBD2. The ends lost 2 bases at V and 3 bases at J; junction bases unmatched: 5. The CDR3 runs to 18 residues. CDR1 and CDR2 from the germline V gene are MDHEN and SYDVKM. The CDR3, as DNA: TGTGCCAGCAGTTTACTGACTAGCGGGGGGGCCGACACCGGGGAGCTGTTTTTT. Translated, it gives CASSLLTSGGADTGELFF.

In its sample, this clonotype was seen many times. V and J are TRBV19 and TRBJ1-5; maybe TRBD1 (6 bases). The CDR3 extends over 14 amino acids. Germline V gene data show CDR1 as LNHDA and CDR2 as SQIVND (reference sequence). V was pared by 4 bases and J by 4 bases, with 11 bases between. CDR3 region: CASSSQGTNQPQHF. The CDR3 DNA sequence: TGTGCCAGTAGTAGTCAGGGGACGAATCAGCCCCAGCATTTT.

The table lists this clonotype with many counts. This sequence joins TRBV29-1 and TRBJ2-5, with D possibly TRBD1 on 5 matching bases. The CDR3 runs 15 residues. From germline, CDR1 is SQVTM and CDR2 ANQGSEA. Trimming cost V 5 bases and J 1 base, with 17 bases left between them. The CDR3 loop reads CSVLTPGPIQETQYF. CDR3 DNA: TGCAGCGTTCTAACGCCAGGGCCGATCCAAGAGACCCAGTACTTC. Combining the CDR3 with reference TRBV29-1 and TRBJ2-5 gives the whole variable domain SAVISQKPSRDICQRGTSLTIQCQVDSQVTMMFWYRQQPGQSLTLIATANQGSEATYESGFVIDKFPISRPNLTFSTLTVSNMSPEDSSIYLCSVLTPGPIQETQYFGPGTRLLVL.

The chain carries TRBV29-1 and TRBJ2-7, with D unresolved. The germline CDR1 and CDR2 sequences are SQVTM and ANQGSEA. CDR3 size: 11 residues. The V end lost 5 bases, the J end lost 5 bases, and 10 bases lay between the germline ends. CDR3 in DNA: TGCAGCGTTCGGTTGGGCCACGAGCAGTACTTC. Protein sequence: CSVRLGHEQYF.

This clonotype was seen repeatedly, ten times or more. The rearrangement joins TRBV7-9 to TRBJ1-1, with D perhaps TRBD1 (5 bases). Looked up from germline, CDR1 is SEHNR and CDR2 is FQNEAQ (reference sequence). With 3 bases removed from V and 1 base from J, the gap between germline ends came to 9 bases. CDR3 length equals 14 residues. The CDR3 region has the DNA TGTGCCAGCAGCTTGGGGACGGAGAACACTGAAGCTTTCTTT. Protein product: CASSLGTENTEAFF.

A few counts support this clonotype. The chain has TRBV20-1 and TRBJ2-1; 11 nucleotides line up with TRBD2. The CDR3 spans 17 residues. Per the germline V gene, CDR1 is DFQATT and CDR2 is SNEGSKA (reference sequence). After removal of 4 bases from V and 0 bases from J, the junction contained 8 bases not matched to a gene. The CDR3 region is CSAISGTSGSSYNEQFF. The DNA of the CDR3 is TGCAGTGCTATTTCAGGAACTAGCGGGAGCTCCTACAATGAGCAGTTCTTC.

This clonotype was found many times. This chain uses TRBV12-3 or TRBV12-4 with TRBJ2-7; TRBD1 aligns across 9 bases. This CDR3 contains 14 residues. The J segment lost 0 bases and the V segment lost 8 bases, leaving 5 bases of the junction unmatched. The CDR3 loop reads CASAAGQGSYEQYF. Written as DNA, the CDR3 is TGTGCCAGCGCGGCGGGACAGGGCTCCTACGAGCAGTACTTC.

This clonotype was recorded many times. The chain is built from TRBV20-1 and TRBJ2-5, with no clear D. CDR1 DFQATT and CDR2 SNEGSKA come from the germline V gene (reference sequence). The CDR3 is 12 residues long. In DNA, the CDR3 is TGCACCCCCTTGGCGCGCGAAGAGACCCAGTACTTC. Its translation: CTPLAREETQYF.

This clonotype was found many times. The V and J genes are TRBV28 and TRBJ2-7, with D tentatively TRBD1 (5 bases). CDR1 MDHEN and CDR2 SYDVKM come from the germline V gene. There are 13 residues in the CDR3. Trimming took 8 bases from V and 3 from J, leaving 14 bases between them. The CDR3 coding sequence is TGTGCCAGCCGATTGGTGCAGGGCTACGAGCAGTACTTC. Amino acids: CASRLVQGYEQYF.

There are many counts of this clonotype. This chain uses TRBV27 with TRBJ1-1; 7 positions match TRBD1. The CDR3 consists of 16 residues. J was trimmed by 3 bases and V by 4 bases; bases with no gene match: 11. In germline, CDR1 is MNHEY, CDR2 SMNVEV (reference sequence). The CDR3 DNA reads TGTGCCAGCAGTTCAACAGGGGATGACACGGACACTGAAGCTTTCTTT. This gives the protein CASSSTGDDTDTEAFF.

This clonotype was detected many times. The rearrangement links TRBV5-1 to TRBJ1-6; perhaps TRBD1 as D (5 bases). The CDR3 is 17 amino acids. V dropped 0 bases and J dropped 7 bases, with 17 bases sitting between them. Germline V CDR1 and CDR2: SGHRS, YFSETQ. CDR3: CASSLAGGIVANSPLHF. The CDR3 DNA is TGCGCCAGCAGCTTGGCCGGGGGGATCGTGGCGAATTCACCCCTCCACTTT.

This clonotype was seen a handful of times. The CDR3 coding sequence is TGTGCCATCAGTGGCCGGGTCAACACTGAAGCTTTCTTT. Its protein is CAISGRVNTEAFF. This chain joins TRBV10-3 and TRBJ1-1; D remains ambiguous. Trimming took 4 bases from V and 2 from J, leaving 8 bases between them. Per germline, CDR1 ENHRY and CDR2 SYGVKD. The CDR3 sequence is 13 residues long.

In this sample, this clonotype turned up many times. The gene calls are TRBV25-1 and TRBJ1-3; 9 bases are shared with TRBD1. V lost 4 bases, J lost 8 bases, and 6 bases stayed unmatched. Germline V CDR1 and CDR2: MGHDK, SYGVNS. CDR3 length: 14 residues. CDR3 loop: CASSGQGGAHTIYF. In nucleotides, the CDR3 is TGTGCCAGCAGTGGACAGGGGGGCGCGCACACCATATATTTT.

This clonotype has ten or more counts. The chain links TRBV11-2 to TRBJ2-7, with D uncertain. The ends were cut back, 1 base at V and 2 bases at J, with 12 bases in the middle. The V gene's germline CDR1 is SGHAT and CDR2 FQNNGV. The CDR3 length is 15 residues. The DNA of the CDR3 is TGTGCCAGCAGCTTAGGCGTCAGCGTCACCTACGAGCAGTACTTC. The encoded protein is CASSLGVSVTYEQYF.

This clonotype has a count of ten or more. CDR3 in amino acids: CASSQAPRYEKLFF. CDR3 DNA sequence: TGCGCCAGCAGCCAAGCTCCCAGATATGAAAAACTGTTTTTT. The rearrangement joins TRBV4-1 to TRBJ1-4; D unclear. Germline V CDR1 and CDR2: MGHRA, YSYEKL. This CDR3 is built from 14 residues. The ends were cut back, 1 base at V and 6 bases at J, with 9 bases in the middle.

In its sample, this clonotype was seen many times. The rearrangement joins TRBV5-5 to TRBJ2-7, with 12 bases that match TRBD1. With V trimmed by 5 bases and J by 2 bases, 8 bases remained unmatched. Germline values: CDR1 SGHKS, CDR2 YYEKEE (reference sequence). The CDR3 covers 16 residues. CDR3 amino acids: CASSHRDRGLPYEQYF. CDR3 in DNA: TGTGCCAGCAGTCATAGGGACAGGGGGCTTCCCTACGAGCAGTACTTC.

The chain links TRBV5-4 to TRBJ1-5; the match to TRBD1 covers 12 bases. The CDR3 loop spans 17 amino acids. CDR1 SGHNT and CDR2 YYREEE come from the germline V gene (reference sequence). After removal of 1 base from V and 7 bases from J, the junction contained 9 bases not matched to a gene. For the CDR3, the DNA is TGTGCCAGCAGCTTGCAGGGGGGACAGGGGGCTGGGCAGCCCCAGCATTTT. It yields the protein CASSLQGGQGAGQPQHF.

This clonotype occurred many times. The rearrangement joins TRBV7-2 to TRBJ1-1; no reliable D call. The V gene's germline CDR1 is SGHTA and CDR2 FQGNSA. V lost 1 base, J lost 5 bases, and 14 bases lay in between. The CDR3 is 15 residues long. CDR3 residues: CASSLVRPLGTEAFF. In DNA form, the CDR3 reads TGTGCCAGCAGCTTAGTGCGCCCTTTGGGGACTGAAGCTTTCTTT.

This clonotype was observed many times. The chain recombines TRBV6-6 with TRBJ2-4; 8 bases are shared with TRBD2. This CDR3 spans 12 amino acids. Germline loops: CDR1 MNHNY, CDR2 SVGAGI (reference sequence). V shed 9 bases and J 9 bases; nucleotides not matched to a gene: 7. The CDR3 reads CASNGGDSIQYF. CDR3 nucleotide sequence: TGTGCCAGTAACGGGGGGGATAGCATTCAGTACTTC.

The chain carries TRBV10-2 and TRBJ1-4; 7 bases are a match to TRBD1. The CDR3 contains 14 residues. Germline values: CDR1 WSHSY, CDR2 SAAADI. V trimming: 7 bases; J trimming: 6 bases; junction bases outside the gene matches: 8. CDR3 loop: CASMNRGGDEKLFF. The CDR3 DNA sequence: TGCGCCAGCATGAACAGGGGAGGGGATGAAAAACTGTTTTTT.

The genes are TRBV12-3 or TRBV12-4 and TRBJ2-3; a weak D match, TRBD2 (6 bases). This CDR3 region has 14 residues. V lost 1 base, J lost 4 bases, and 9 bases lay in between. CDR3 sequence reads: CASSLGGDADTQYF. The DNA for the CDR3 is TGTGCCAGCAGTTTAGGGGGGGATGCAGATACGCAGTATTTT.

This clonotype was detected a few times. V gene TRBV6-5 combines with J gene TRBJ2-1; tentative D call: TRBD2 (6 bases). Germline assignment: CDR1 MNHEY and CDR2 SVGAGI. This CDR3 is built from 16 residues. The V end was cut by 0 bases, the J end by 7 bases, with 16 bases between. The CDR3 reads CASSYSGKGGSNEQFF. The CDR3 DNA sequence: TGTGCCAGCAGTTACTCAGGAAAGGGAGGTTCAAATGAGCAGTTCTTC.

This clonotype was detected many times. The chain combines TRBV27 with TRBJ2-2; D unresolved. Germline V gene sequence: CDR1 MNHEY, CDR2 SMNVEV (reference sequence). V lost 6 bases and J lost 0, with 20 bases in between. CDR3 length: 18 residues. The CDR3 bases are TGTGCCAGCAGCCCCCCCCGGGTATCAGGACCGAACACCGGGGAGCTGTTTTTT. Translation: CASSPPRVSGPNTGELFF.

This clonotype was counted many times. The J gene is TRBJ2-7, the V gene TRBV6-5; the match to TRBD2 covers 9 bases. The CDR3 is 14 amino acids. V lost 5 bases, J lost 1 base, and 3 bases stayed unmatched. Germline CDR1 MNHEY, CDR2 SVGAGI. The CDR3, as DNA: TGTGCCAGCAGTATTAGCGGGGGATCCTACGAGCAGTACTTC. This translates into CASSISGGSYEQYF.